This TCR beta chain was identified in a study of T cell responses to AZD1222 COVID-19 vaccine. About this clone: Its specificity is not known.

Using immunoSEQ multiplex PCR, the repertoire was profiled, and TCRdb retains in-frame clones only, with some absent. Of around 190,000 clones listed, 92% are singletons. Study results and caveats: Spike-wide vaccine-associated CD4 TCRs dominated at 160-218 and 743-854. Samples come after the peak T cell response, not at day 14.

The ends lost 4 bases at V and 5 bases at J; junction bases unmatched: 1. CDR3 length equals 13 residues. Germline lookup yields CDR1 GTSNPN and CDR2 SVGIG (reference sequence). Specimen: peripheral blood, collected on day 0 of AZD1222 vaccination. J is TRBJ1-5 and V is TRBV30; TRBD1 matches at 11 bases. The clonotype comes from an adult in good health. CDR3 DNA: TGTGCCTGGATGGGACAGGGGGATCAGCCCCAGCATTTT. It encodes CAWMGQGDQPQHF.